The present entry profiles one T cell receptor (beta chain) with its context. Its antigen is not identified. From germline, CDR1 is MNHEY and CDR2 SVGAGI. The CDR3 sequence is 14 residues long. Researchers prepared the TRB cDNA libraries using 5' RACE with UMI labels. TCRdb re-called the 5' RACE reads; every CDR3 protein appears as one record, without DNA. The sample table sets out approximately 59,000 distinct CDR3 sequences. These data are taken from a study of CXCR3-negative and CXCR3-positive naive CD8 T cells. General study points: CXCR3-positive naive cells carried more hydrophobic TRB CDR3s than CXCR3-negative ones.

This sequence joins TRBV6-5 and TRBJ1-1; TCRdb's D call of TRBD1 is untestable without DNA. The receptor's source is a human donor in good health. Some clones in this sample may be carry-over from other donors' samples. Sequenced sample: naive CXCR3+ CD8+ T cells from blood. The subset denotes: CD45RO-CCR7+CD27+CD95- naive CD8+ T cells expressing CXCR3 (TNR3+). The CDR3 sequence: CASSTYRGNPEAFF.